The TCR beta chain under discussion was sequenced for a study of blood T cell repertoires in COVID-19. Study as a whole: The United States, Italy and Spain supplied acute and convalescent COVID-19 samples. From T cells, B-cell-depleted T cells, or PBMCs came the material, which was cDNA or gDNA.

This CDR3 comprises 15 residues. Trimming left V 4 bases short and J 3 bases short, with 14 bases between. The germline CDR1 and CDR2 sequences are SGHNT and YYREEE (reference sequence). As handled by the study authors: Amplifying reference gene primers gave estimates of nucleated cell counts. Repertoires were generated with immunoSEQ multiplex PCR, while TCRdb's copy carries only in-frame clones and drops some. That table is the source of V, J and clone size, and D and trimming were worked out from the DNA. The sample carries some 200,000 clones, 80% recorded once. The sequence came from a human donor in a cohort sampled during active COVID-19. The chain combines TRBV5-4 with TRBJ1-5; D is perhaps TRBD1 (6 bases). Material for sequencing was peripheral blood. In DNA form, the CDR3 reads TGTGCCAGCAGCACCACTGGACAGCTCAATCAGCCCCAGCATTTT. The encoded protein is CASSTTGQLNQPQHF.